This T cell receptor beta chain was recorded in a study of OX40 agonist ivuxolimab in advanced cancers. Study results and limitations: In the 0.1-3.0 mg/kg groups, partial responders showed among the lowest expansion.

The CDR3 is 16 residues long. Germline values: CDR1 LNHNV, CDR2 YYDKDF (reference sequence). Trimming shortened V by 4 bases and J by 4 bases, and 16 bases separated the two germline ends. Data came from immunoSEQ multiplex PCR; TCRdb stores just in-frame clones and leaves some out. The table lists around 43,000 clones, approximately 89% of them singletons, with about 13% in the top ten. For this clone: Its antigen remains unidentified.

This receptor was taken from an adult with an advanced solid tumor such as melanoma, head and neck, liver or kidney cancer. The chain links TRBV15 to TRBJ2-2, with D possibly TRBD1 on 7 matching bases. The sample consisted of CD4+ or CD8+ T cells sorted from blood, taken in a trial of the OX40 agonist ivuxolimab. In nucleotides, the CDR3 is TGTGCCACCAGCACTCGTCGGGGGACAGTCACCGGGGAGCTGTTTTTT. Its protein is CATSTRRGTVTGELFF. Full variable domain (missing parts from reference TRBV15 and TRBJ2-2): DAMVIQNPRYQVTQFGKPVTLSCSQTLNHNVMYWYQQKSSQAPKLLFHYYDKDFNNEADTPDNFQSRRPNTSFCFLDIRSPGLGDTAMYLCATSTRRGTVTGELFFGEGSRLTVL.